This T cell receptor (beta chain) appears in the sequencing data of a study of siplizumab effects on memory and regulatory T cells. TCRdb's table, derived via immunoSEQ multiplex PCR, lists solely in-frame clones and lacks some. The sample shows approximately 100,000 clones, around 90% of them seen only once. The J segment lost 6 bases and the V segment lost 6 bases, leaving 12 bases of the junction unmatched. Germline V gene sequence: CDR1 MNHNS, CDR2 SASEGT. This CDR3 is 15 amino acids long. This clone was counted a few times. This sequence originates from a human donor in good health. Some clones in this sample may be carry-over from other donors' samples. The chain links TRBV6-1 to TRBJ1-1; 8 bases agree with TRBD1. Sequencing was carried out using CD4+ T cells sorted from blood. This CDR3 reads CASRGGGQGGAEAFF. The CDR3 DNA is TGTGCCAGCAGGGGGGGAGGACAGGGAGGGGCTGAAGCTTTCTTT.